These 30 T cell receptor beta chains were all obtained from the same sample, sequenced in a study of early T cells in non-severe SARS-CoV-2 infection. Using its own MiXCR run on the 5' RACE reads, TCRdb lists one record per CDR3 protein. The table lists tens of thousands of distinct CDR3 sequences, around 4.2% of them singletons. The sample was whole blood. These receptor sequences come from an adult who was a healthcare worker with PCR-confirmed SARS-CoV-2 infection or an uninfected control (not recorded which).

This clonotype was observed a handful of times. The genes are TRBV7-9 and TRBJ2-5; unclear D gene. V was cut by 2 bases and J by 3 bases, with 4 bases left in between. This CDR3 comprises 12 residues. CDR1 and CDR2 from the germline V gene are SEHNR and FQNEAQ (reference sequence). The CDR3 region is CASSLKEETQYF. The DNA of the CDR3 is TGTGCCAGCAGCTTAAAAGAAGAGACCCAGTACTTC.

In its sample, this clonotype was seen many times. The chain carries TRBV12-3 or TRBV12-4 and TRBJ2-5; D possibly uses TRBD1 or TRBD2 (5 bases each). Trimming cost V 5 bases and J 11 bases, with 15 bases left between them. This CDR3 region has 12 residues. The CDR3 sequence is CASSPGTAQQYF. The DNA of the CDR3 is TGTGCCAGCAGTCCCGGGACGGCGCAGCAGTACTTC.

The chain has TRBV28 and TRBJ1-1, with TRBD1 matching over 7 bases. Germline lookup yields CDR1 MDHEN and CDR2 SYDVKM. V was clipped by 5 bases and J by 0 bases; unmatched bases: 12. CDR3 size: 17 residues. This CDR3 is CASSPLRGGGMNTEAFF. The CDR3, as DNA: TGTGCCAGCAGTCCCTTGAGGGGAGGGGGCATGAACACTGAAGCTTTCTTT.

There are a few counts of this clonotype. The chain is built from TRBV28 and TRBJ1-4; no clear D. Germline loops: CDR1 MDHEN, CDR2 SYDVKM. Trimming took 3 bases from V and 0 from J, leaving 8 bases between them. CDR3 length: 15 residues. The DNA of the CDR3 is TGTGCCAGCAGTTTCGAGCTGACAACTAATGAAAAACTGTTTTTT. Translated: CASSFELTTNEKLFF.

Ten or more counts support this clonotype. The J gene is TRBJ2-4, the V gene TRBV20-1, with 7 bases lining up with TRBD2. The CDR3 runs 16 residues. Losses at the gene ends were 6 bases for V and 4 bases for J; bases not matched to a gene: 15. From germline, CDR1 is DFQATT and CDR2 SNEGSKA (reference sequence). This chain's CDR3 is CSAATGTTFGKNIQYF. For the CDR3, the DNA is TGCAGTGCGGCCACCGGGACTACCTTTGGGAAAAACATTCAGTACTTC.

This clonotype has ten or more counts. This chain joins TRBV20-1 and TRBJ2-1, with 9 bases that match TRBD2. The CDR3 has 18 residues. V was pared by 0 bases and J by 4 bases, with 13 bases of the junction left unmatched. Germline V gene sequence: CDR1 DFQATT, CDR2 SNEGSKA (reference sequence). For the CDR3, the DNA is TGCAGTGCTAGAGATCGGGGGGACCTAGCGGGGAGATACAATGAGCAGTTCTTC. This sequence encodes CSARDRGDLAGRYNEQFF.

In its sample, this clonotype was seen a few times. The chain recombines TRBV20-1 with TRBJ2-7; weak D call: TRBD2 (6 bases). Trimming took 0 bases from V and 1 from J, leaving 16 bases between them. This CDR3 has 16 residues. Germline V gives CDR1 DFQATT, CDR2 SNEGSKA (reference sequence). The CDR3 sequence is CSAREGGRDLSYEQYF. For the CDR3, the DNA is TGCAGTGCTAGAGAGGGGGGTCGGGACTTATCCTACGAGCAGTACTTC.

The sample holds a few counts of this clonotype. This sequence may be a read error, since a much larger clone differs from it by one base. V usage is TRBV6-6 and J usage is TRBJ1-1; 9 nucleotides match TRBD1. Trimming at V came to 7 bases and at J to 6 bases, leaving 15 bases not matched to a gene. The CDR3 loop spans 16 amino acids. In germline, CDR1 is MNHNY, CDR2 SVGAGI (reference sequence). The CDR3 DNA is TGTGCCAGCATGGTCCGGACAGGGGCGATTAGGCCTGAAGCTTTCTTT. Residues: CASMVRTGAIRPEAFF.

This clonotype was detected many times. The CDR3 nucleotides are TGTGCCAGCAGCCCACCATCGAACGAGCAGTACTTC. It yields the protein CASSPPSNEQYF. This chain connects TRBV7-6 to TRBJ2-7; D gene uncertain. V was clipped by 5 bases and J by 5 bases, with 10 bases between them. The germline CDR1 and CDR2 sequences are SGHVS and FNYEAQ. The CDR3 is 12 residues long.

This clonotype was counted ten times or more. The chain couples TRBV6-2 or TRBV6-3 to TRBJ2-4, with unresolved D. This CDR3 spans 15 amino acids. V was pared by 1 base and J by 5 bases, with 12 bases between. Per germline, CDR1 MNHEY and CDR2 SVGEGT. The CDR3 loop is CASSYLDPRENIQYF. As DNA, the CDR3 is TGTGCCAGCAGTTACTTAGACCCGAGAGAAAACATTCAGTACTTC.

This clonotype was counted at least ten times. CDR3 region: CASSLHTLNYGYTF. CDR3 in DNA: TGTGCCAGCAGTCTTCATACGCTTAACTATGGCTACACCTTC. The chain recombines TRBV13 with TRBJ1-2; D uncertain. CDR1 and CDR2 (germline): PRHDT, FYEKMQ (reference sequence). There are 14 residues in the CDR3. V lost 6 bases and J 1 base, leaving 12 bases between the germline ends. Variable domain in full (rest from reference TRBV13 and TRBJ1-2): AAGVIQSPRHLIKEKRETATLKCYPIPRHDTVYWYQQGPGQDPQFLISFYEKMQSDKGSIPDRFSAQQFSDYHSELNMSSLELGDSALYFCASSLHTLNYGYTFGSGTRLTVV.

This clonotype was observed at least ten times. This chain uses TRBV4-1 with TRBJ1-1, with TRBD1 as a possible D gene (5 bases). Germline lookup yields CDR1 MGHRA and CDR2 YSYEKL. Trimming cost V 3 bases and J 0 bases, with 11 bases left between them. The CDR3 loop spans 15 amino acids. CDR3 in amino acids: CASSQMTDMNTEAFF. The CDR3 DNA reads TGCGCCAGCAGCCAGATGACAGACATGAACACTGAAGCTTTCTTT.

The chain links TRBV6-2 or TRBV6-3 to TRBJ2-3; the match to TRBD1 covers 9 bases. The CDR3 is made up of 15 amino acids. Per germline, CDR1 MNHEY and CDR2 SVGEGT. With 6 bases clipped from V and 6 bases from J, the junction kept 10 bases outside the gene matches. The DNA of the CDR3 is TGTGCCAGCAGACCCGGGACAGGGATTGGGGATACGCAGTATTTT. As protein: CASRPGTGIGDTQYF.

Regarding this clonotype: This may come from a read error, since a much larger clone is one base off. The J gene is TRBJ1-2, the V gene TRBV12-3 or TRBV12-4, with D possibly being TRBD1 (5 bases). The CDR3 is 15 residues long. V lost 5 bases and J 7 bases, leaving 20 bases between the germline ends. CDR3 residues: CASSTSNGAHCGYTF. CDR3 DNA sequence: TGTGCCAGCAGTACATCCAATGGGGCTCACTGTGGCTACACCTTC.

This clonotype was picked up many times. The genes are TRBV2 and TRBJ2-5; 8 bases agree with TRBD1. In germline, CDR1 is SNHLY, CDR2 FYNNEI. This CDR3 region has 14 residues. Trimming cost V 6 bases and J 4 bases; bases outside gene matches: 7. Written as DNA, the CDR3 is TGTGCCAGCAGGGGCAGGGGGCATGGAGAGACCCAGTACTTC. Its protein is CASRGRGHGETQYF.

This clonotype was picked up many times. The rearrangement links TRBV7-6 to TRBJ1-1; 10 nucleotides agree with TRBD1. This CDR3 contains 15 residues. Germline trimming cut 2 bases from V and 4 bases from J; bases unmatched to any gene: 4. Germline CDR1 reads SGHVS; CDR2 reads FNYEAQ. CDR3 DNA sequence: TGTGCCAGCAGCTTAACAGGACAGGGGGGCACTGAAGCTTTCTTT. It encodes CASSLTGQGGTEAFF.

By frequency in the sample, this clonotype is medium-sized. The CDR3 region has the DNA TGTGCCACCGAGACAGGGAATAGCAATCAGCCCCAGCATTTT. Translated, it gives CATETGNSNQPQHF. The J gene is TRBJ1-5, the V gene TRBV10-3, with 7 bases that match TRBD1. Germline CDR1 reads ENHRY; CDR2 reads SYGVKD. This CDR3 is built from 14 residues. V dropped 10 bases and J dropped 0; count of bases not matched to a gene: 6.

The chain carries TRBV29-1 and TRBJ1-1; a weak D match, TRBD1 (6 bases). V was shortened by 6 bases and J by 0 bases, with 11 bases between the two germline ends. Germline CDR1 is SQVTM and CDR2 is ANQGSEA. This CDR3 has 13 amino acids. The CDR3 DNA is TGCAGCGTGGGGACACTCATGAACACTGAAGCTTTCTTT. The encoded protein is CSVGTLMNTEAFF.

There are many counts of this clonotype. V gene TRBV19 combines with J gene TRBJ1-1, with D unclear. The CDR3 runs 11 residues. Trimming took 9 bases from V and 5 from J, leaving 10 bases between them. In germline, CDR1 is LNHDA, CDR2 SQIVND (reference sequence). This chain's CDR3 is CASRMHTEAFF. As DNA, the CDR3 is TGTGCCAGCCGTATGCATACTGAAGCTTTCTTT.

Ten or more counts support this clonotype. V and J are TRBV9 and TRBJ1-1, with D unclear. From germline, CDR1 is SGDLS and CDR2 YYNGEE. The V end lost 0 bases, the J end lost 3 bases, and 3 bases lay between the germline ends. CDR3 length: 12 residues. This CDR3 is CASSVGDTEAFF. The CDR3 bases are TGTGCCAGCAGCGTAGGTGACACTGAAGCTTTCTTT.

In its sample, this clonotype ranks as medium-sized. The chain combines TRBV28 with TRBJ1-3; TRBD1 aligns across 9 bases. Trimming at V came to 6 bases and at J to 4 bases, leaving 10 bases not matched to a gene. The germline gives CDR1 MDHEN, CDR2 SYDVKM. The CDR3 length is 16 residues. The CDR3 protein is CASRGAGTGIGNTIYF. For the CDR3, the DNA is TGTGCCAGCAGGGGAGCAGGGACAGGGATAGGAAACACCATATATTTT.

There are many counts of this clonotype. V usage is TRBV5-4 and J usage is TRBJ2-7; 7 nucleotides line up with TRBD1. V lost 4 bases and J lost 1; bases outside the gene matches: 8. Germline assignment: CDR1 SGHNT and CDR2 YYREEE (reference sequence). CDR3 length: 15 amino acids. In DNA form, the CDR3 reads TGTGCCAGCAGCCCGGGACAGATTAATTCCTACGAGCAGTACTTC. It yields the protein CASSPGQINSYEQYF.

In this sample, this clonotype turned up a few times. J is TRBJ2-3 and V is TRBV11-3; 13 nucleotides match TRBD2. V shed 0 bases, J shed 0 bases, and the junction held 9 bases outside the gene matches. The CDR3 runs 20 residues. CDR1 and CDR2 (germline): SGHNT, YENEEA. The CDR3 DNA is TGTGCCAGCAGCTTAGATCCCAGACTAGCGGGGGGAGCTAGCACAGATACGCAGTATTTT. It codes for CASSLDPRLAGGASTDTQYF.

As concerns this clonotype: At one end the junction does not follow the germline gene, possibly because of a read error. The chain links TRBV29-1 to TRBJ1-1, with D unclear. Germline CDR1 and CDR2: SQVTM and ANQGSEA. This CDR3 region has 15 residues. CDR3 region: CSVEDHSGLVTEASF. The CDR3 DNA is TGCAGCGTTGAAGATCACTCCGGGCTGGTCACTGAAGCTTCCTTT.

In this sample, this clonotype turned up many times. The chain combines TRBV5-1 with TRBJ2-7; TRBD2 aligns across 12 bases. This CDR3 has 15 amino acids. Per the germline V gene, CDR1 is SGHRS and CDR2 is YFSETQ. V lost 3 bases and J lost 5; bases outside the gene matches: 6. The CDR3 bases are TGCGCCAGCAGCTCTAGCGGGGGGGCCCCCCACGAGCAGTACTTC. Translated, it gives CASSSSGGAPHEQYF. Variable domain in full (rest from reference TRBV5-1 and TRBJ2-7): KAGVTQTPRYLIKTRGQQVTLSCSPISGHRSVSWYQQTPGQGLQFLFEYFSETQRNKGNFPGRFSGRQFSNSRSEMNVSTLELGDSALYLCASSSSGGAPHEQYFGPGTRLTVT.

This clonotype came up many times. The CDR3 spells CASSITGVRNEKLFF. The CDR3, as DNA: TGTGCCAGCAGCATTACAGGGGTCCGAAATGAAAAACTGTTTTTT. The rearrangement links TRBV21-1 to TRBJ1-4; the table's D call, TRBD1, was not checked against the DNA. TRBV21-1 represents a pseudogene. The CDR3 runs to 15 residues.

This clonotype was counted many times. CDR3 DNA sequence: TGTGCCAGCAGCCCGGGACAGGGTCTTTGGTCCTACAATGAGCAGTTCTTC. Its translation is CASSPGQGLWSYNEQFF. The V call is TRBV7-2, the J call TRBJ2-1, with 9 bases aligning to TRBD1. Losses at the gene ends were 5 bases for V and 1 base for J; bases not matched to a gene: 9. This CDR3 spans 17 amino acids. Germline V lookup: CDR1 SGHTA, CDR2 FQGNSA.

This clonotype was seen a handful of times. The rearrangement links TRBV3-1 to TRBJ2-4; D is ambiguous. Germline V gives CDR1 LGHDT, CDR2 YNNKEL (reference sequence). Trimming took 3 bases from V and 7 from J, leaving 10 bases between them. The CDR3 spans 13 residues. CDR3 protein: CASSHLLGNIQYF. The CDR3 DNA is TGTGCCAGCAGCCACCTTCTTGGGAACATTCAGTACTTC.

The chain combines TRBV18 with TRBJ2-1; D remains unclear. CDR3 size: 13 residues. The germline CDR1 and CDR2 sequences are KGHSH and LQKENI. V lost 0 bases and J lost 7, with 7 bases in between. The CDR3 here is CASSPPGINEQFF. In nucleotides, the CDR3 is TGTGCCAGCTCACCACCAGGGATTAATGAGCAGTTCTTC.

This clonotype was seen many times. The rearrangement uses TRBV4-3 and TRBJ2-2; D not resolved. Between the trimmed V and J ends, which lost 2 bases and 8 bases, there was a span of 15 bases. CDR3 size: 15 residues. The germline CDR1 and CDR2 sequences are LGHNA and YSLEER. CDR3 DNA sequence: TGCGCCAGCAGCCAACGCCAGGCATTTGGGGGGGAGCTGTTTTTT. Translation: CASSQRQAFGGELFF.